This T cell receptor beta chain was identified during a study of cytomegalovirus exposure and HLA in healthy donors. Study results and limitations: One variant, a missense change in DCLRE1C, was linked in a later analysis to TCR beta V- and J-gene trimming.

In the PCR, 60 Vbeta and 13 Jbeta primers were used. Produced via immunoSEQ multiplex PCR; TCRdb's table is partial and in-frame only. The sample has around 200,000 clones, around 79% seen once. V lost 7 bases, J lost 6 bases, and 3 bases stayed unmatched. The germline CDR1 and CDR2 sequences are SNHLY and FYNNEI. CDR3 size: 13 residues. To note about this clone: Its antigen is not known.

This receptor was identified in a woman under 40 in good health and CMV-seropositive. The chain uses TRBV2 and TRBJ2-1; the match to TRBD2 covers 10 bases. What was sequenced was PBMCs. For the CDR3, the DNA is TGTGCCAGCACTTGGACTAGCGGCAATGAGCAGTTCTTC. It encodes CASTWTSGNEQFF.